This T cell receptor beta chain stems from a study of radiation and T cells in renal cell carcinoma. Clones were read by immunoSEQ multiplex PCR, and TCRdb kept only the in-frame ones, dropping some. The profile shows over 35,000 clones, 82% of them singletons. The CDR3 consists of 13 residues. Germline assignment: CDR1 LNHDA and CDR2 SQIVND (reference sequence). V lost 3 bases to trimming and J lost 6 bases, with 8 bases between them. Stated time point: blood 4 weeks post-SBRT, at nephrectomy. The sample's treatment: 15 Gy SBRT to primary tumor, nephrectomy 4 weeks later. This sample comprised blood, obtained from a patient whose treatment included radiotherapy and nephrectomy. The sequence came from a woman between 65 and 79 years old with renal cell carcinoma. The chain joins TRBV19 to TRBJ2-2; D uncertain. The CDR3 DNA is TGTGCCAGTAGTATCAATTCGGCCGGGGAGCTGTTTTTT. Translated, it gives CASSINSAGELFF.